This is a list of T cell receptor beta chains from one sample in a study of response to subunit inactivated influenza vaccine. MiXCR, applied by TCRdb to the RT-PCR reads, yields one record per CDR3 protein. The sample shows roughly 710,000 distinct CDR3 sequences, around 15% of them seen only once. The specimen comprised PBMCs from blood, sampled roughly 2 weeks before vaccination. The receptors were gathered from a man in his forties or fifties who received an inactivated influenza vaccine. Both conserved end residues are part of each CDR3. A D gene is named only where the DNA matches it firmly. Clone size appears in some rows only: once, few, many, or a class for an expanded clone.

abundance	j_gene	d_gene	v_gene	CDR3nt	CDR3aa
few	TRBJ2-5	-	TRBV5-5	TGTGCCAGCAGCTTGGGGCAGACAGAGTACTTC	CASSLGQTEYF
-	TRBJ2-1	-	TRBV15	TGTGCCACCAGCCATGGGGGCTACAATGAGCAGTTCTTC	CATSHGGYNEQFF
-	TRBJ2-7	-	TRBV27	TGTGCCAGCAAAAACGACACAGGTACCTACGAGCAGTACTTC	CASKNDTGTYEQYF
few	TRBJ2-3	-	TRBV7-2	TGTGCCAGCAGCCCCGACGCCCCGCCAGATACGCAGTATTTT	CASSPDAPPDTQYF
many	TRBJ2-7	-	TRBV5-1	TGCGCCAGCAGCTTATGGACGGGTACCTACGAGCAGTACTTC	CASSLWTGTYEQYF
-	TRBJ1-2	-	TRBV27	TGTGCCAGCAGTTTCACAGGGAGGGCCTATGGCTACACCTTC	CASSFTGRAYGYTF
-	TRBJ2-1	-	TRBV7-2	TGTGCCAGCAGCCCAGATCGGCTCTCCTACAATGAGCAGTTCTTC	CASSPDRLSYNEQFF
-	TRBJ2-7	-	TRBV12-3/TRBV12-4	TGTGCCAGCAGAGCAGGGGTTAACGAGCAGTACTTC	CASRAGVNEQYF
-	TRBJ2-5	TRBD1	TRBV5-6	TGTGCCAGCAGCCGGGACAGGGGGCTATACCAAGAGACCCAGTACTTC	CASSRDRGLYQETQYF
-	TRBJ1-4	TRBD1	TRBV6-1	TGTGCCAGCAGTACGGGACAGGGGAATGGAAAGCTGTTTTTT	CASSTGQGNGKLFF
few	TRBJ1-6	-	TRBV6-2/TRBV6-3	TGTGCCAGCAACGACAGAAGGGATTCACCCCTCCACTTT	CASNDRRDSPLHF
once	TRBJ2-5	-	TRBV11-2	TGTGCCAGCAGCGGAGGGTTAGGGGCGGAGGAGACCCAGTACTTC	CASSGGLGAEETQYF
few	TRBJ2-3	-	TRBV29-1	TGCAGCGGGGCGGCGGGTAGGGAGCTCACAGATACGCAGTATTTT	CSGAAGRELTDTQYF
few	TRBJ2-5	-	TRBV7-6	TGTGCCAGCAGCGGAGGGACTTTGGAGACCCAGTACTTC	CASSGGTLETQYF
-	TRBJ2-2	-	TRBV10-3	TGTGCCACCACTCAGGGGAACACCGGGGAGCTGTTTTTT	CATTQGNTGELFF
-	TRBJ2-3	-	TRBV14	TGTGCCAGCAGCCAAGGAGAGCGGGTTGCCACAGATCCGCAGTATTTT	CASSQGERVATDPQYF